This entry lists 18 T cell receptor beta chains sequenced from one sample in a study of cytomegalovirus exposure and HLA in healthy donors. The PCR used 60 Vbeta and 13 Jbeta primers. TCRdb keeps only in-frame clones here, not all; method: immunoSEQ multiplex PCR. The data show approximately 190,000 clones, with 75% to 90% seen just once and 1.1% held by the top ten. The specimen was PBMCs. These receptors came from a boy between 2 and 10 years old in good health and CMV-seronegative.

The chain has TRBV19 and TRBJ1-2; unclear D gene. The CDR3 runs 15 residues. Germline values: CDR1 LNHDA, CDR2 SQIVND (reference sequence). Deletions cut 0 bases from V and 7 bases from J, with 15 bases between. CDR3 amino acids: CASSIEEAAWGGYTF. In DNA, the CDR3 is TGTGCCAGTAGTATAGAGGAGGCGGCCTGGGGTGGCTACACCTTC.

This chain connects TRBV7-9 to TRBJ1-1; unclear D gene. V was shortened by 8 bases and J by 7 bases, with 20 bases between the two germline ends. Looked up from germline, CDR1 is SEHNR and CDR2 is FQNEAQ (reference sequence). The CDR3 spans 14 residues. The CDR3 coding sequence is TGTGCCAGCGGACCCCGCGGAGGCCTCAATGAAGCTTTCTTT. It yields the protein CASGPRGGLNEAFF.

The J gene is TRBJ2-3, the V gene TRBV10-2; 8 bases line up with TRBD1. The germline V gene encodes CDR1 WSHSY and CDR2 SAAADI. V lost 5 bases, J lost 2 bases, and 3 bases stayed unmatched. This CDR3 is built from 14 residues. In DNA, the CDR3 is TGCGCCAGCAGTAAGACAGGGGACACAGATACGCAGTATTTT. Residues: CASSKTGDTDTQYF.

There are a few counts of this clone. This sequence joins TRBV27 and TRBJ1-3, with TRBD1 identical over 8 bases. Trimming at V came to 6 bases and at J to 4 bases, leaving 5 bases not matched to a gene. The germline V gene encodes CDR1 MNHEY and CDR2 SMNVEV (reference sequence). CDR3 length equals 14 residues. CDR3 nucleotide sequence: TGTGCCAGCAGGGCAGGGGGCGAAGGAAACACCATATATTTT. Protein sequence: CASRAGGEGNTIYF.

The chain links TRBV5-1 to TRBJ2-1; 7 nucleotides align to TRBD1. The CDR3 sequence is 15 residues long. The V segment lost 1 base and the J segment 6 bases; nucleotides outside the gene matches: 7. Germline V CDR1 and CDR2: SGHRS, YFSETQ. CDR3 DNA: TGCGCCAGCAGCTTGTCGTCACAGGGGTTCAATGAGCAGTTCTTC. This encodes CASSLSSQGFNEQFF.

The chain couples TRBV10-3 to TRBJ2-5, with unresolved D. The last part of the DNA fits TRBJ2-7 better; the J call may be wrong. The CDR3 extends over 14 amino acids. Germline-derived CDR1 and CDR2 are ENHRY and SYGVKD. CDR3 DNA sequence: TGTGCCATCAGTGAGTCCCCAGGTATCTACGAGCAGTACTTC. As protein: CAISESPGIYEQYF.

The chain employs TRBV5-4 and TRBJ2-2; 8 bases fit TRBD2. In germline, CDR1 is SGHNT, CDR2 YYREEE (reference sequence). Germline trimming cut 4 bases from V and 3 bases from J; bases unmatched to any gene: 11. The length of the CDR3 is 17 residues. The DNA for the CDR3 is TGTGCCAGCAGCGGGGGCGGAGCGGGGGACCACACCGGGGAGCTGTTTTTT. Encoded protein: CASSGGGAGDHTGELFF.

The chain has TRBV5-1 and TRBJ2-3; tentative D call: TRBD1 (5 bases). Germline CDR1 SGHRS, CDR2 YFSETQ. The CDR3 totals 16 residues. Trimming took 7 bases from V and 2 from J, leaving 20 bases between them. The CDR3 reads CASRPRLGRVTDTQYF. The CDR3 coding sequence is TGCGCCAGCCGCCCCCGTCTGGGGCGCGTCACAGATACGCAGTATTTT. The full variable domain, its missing parts supplied by reference TRBV5-1 and TRBJ2-3, is KAGVTQTPRYLIKTRGQQVTLSCSPISGHRSVSWYQQTPGQGLQFLFEYFSETQRNKGNFPGRFSGRQFSNSRSEMNVSTLELGDSALYLCASRPRLGRVTDTQYFGPGTRLTVL.

This clone came up a few times. CDR3 sequence reads: CASSLAGTGLTLGNEKLFF. The CDR3 DNA sequence: TGTGCCAGCAGCTTAGCGGGGACAGGGCTGACACTCGGCAATGAAAAACTGTTTTTT. This rearrangement joins TRBV7-2 to TRBJ1-4, with 9 bases matching TRBD1. Germline V gene lookup returns CDR1 SGHTA and CDR2 FQGNSA. The V and J ends lost 0 bases and 5 bases, in that order; junction bases with no gene match: 13. The CDR3 runs 19 residues.

The rearrangement links TRBV4-2 to TRBJ2-7; tentative D call: TRBD1 (6 bases). V lost 0 bases and J lost 4, with 16 bases in between. The CDR3 is made up of 16 amino acids. From germline, CDR1 is LGHNA and CDR2 YNFKEQ. DNA of the CDR3: TGTGCCAGCAGCCAAGAAAGTAGGACAGAGCTTTACGAGCAGTACTTC. It is translated as CASSQESRTELYEQYF.

The rearrangement joins TRBV6-5 to TRBJ2-3; perhaps TRBD1 as D (6 bases). The CDR3 sequence is 15 residues long. Trimming cost V 3 bases and J 0 bases, with 10 bases left between them. Germline loops: CDR1 MNHEY, CDR2 SVGAGI. Here the CDR3 DNA reads TGTGCCAGCAGTTATTTTCAGGGGAGCACAGATACGCAGTATTTT. Translating it yields CASSYFQGSTDTQYF.

The V call is TRBV6-4, the J call TRBJ1-1; D remains unclear. The length of the CDR3 is 13 residues. Germline-derived CDR1 and CDR2 are MRHNA and SNTAGT. V shed 3 bases and J shed 1 base, with 6 bases lying between them. As DNA, the CDR3 is TGTGCCAGCAGTGAGGGAGCGAACACTGAAGCTTTCTTT. Its protein is CASSEGANTEAFF.

J is TRBJ2-5 and V is TRBV5-4, with 8 bases matching TRBD1. Germline CDR1 SGHNT, CDR2 YYREEE (reference sequence). The length of the CDR3 is 15 residues. Trimming took 3 bases from V and 2 from J; bases not matched to a gene: 6. The CDR3 reads CASSSPGQAQETQYF. CDR3 bases: TGTGCCAGCAGCTCTCCGGGACAGGCTCAAGAGACCCAGTACTTC.

The rearrangement links TRBV7-2 to TRBJ2-3; 8 nucleotides line up with TRBD2. V lost 5 bases and J lost 3; bases outside the gene matches: 10. The CDR3 runs to 16 residues. From germline, CDR1 is SGHTA and CDR2 FQGNSA. CDR3 in DNA: TGTGCCAGCAGCCGCAGACTAGCGTCGGGGACAGATACGCAGTATTTT. Translating it yields CASSRRLASGTDTQYF.

The chain is built from TRBV18 and TRBJ2-1; D might be TRBD2 (5 bases). Between the trimmed V and J ends, which lost 5 bases and 9 bases, there was a span of 11 bases. Germline assignment: CDR1 KGHSH and CDR2 LQKENI. The CDR3 runs 12 residues. The CDR3 coding sequence is TGTGCCAGCTCATTAAAGGGAGTTGAGCAGTTCTTC. Encoded protein: CASSLKGVEQFF.

The chain has TRBV19 and TRBJ1-4, with TRBD1 identical over 8 bases. J gave up 6 bases and V 5 bases, and 8 bases lay outside the gene matches. CDR3 length equals 15 residues. Germline V gene lookup returns CDR1 LNHDA and CDR2 SQIVND (reference sequence). Here the CDR3 reads CASSGRGQGYEKLFF. The CDR3 bases are TGTGCCAGTAGTGGTCGTGGACAGGGCTATGAAAAACTGTTTTTT.

The chain joins TRBV6-1 to TRBJ1-1; a weak D match, TRBD1 (5 bases). V gave up 8 bases and J gave up 1 base, with 17 bases separating them. The CDR3 covers 15 residues. CDR1 is MNHNS, CDR2 SASEGT, per germline. The CDR3 DNA reads TGTGCCAGCGAGCAATCAACAGGACCGAACACTGAAGCTTTCTTT. Amino acids: CASEQSTGPNTEAFF.

The genes are TRBV19 and TRBJ1-1; D gene unclear. The CDR3 sequence is 12 residues long. Trimming took 1 base from V and 4 from J, leaving 4 bases between them. Germline V gene sequence: CDR1 LNHDA, CDR2 SQIVND (reference sequence). CDR3 residues: CASSIGATEAFF. The CDR3 DNA follows: TGTGCCAGTAGTATAGGGGCCACTGAAGCTTTCTTT.